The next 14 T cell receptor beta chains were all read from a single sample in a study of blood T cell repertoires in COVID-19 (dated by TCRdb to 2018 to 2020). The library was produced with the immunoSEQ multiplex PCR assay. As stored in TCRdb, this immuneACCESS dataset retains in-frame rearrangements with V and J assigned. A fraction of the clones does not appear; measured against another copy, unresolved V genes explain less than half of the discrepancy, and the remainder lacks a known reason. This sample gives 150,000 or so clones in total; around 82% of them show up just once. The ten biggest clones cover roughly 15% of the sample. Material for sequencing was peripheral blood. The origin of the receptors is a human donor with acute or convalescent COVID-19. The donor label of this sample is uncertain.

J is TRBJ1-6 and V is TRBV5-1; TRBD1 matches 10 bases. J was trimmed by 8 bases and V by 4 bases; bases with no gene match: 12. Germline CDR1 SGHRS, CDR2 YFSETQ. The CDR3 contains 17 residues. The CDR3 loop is CASSPRTGGYADSPLHF. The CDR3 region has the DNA TGCGCCAGCAGCCCACGGACAGGGGGGTATGCGGATTCACCCCTCCACTTT.

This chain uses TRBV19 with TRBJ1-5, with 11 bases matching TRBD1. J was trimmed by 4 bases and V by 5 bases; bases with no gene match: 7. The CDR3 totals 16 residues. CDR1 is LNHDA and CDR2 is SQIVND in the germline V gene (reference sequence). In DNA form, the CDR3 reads TGTGCCAGTAGTTCCGGACAGGGGGCACCGAATCAGCCCCAGCATTTT. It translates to CASSSGQGAPNQPQHF. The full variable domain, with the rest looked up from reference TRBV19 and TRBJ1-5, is DGGITQSPKYLFRKEGQNVTLSCEQNLNHDAMYWYRQDPGQGLRLIYYSQIVNDFQKGDIAEGYSVSREKKESFPLTVTSAQKNPTAFYLCASSSGQGAPNQPQHFGDGTRLSIL.

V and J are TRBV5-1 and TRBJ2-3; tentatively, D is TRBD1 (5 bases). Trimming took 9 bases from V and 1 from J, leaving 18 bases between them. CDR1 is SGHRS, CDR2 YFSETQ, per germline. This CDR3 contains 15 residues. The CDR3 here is CATRQTQGGTDTQYF. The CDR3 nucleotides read TGCGCCACTCGACAGACCCAGGGTGGCACAGATACGCAGTATTTT. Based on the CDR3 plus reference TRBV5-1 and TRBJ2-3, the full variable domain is KAGVTQTPRYLIKTRGQQVTLSCSPISGHRSVSWYQQTPGQGLQFLFEYFSETQRNKGNFPGRFSGRQFSNSRSEMNVSTLELGDSALYLCATRQTQGGTDTQYFGPGTRLTVL.

The DNA of the CDR3 is TGTGCCAGCAGATTGGAGGCAACCACTGAAGCTTTCTTT. This encodes CASRLEATTEAFF. This rearrangement joins TRBV6-5 to TRBJ1-1; D gene uncertain. Germline CDR1 and CDR2: MNHEY and SVGAGI. The CDR3 consists of 13 residues. The V end was cut by 6 bases, the J end by 4 bases, with 12 bases between.

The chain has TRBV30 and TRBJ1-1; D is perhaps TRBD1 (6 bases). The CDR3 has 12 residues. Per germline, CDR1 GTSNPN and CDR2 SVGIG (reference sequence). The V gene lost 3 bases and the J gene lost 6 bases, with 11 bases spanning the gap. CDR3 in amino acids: CAWSTGSAEAFF. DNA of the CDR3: TGTGCCTGGAGCACAGGGAGCGCTGAAGCTTTCTTT.

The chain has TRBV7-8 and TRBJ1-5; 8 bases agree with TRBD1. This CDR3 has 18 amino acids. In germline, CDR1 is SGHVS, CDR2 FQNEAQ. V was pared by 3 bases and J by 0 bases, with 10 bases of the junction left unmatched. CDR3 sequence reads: CASSLSGTGPYSNQPQHF. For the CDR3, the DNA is TGTGCCAGCAGCTTGTCCGGGACAGGACCTTATAGCAATCAGCCCCAGCATTTT.

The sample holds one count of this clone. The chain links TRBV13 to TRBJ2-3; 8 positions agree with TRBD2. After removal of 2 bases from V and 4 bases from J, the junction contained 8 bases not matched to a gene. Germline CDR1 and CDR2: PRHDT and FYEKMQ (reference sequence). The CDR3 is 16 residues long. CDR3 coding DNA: TGTGCCAGCAGCTTAAACTCGGGGGGGCAACCAGATACGCAGTATTTT. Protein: CASSLNSGGQPDTQYF.

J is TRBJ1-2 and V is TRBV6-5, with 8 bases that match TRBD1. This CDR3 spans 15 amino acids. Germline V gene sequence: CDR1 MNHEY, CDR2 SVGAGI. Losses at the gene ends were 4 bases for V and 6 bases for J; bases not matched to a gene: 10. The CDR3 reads CASSLSSDRVHGYTF. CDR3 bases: TGTGCCAGCAGTTTGTCGTCGGACAGGGTCCATGGCTACACCTTC.

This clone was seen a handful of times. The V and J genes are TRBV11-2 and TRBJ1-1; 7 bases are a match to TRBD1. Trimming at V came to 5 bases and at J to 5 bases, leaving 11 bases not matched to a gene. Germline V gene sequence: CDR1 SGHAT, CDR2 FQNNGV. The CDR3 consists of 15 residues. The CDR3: CASSPDDRAGTEAFF. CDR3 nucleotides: TGTGCCAGCAGCCCCGACGACAGGGCGGGGACTGAAGCTTTCTTT. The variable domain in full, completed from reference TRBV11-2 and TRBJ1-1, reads EAGVAQSPRYKIIEKRQSVAFWCNPISGHATLYWYQQILGQGPKLLIQFQNNGVVDDSQLPKDRFSAERLKGVDSTLKIQPAKLEDSAVYLCASSPDDRAGTEAFFGQGTRLTVV.

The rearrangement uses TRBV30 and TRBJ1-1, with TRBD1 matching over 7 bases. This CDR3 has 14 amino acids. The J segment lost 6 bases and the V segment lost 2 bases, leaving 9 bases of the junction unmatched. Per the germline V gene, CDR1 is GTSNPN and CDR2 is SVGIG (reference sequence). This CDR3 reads CAWSRGPGSPEAFF. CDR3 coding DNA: TGTGCCTGGAGTAGGGGGCCCGGGAGCCCTGAAGCTTTCTTT.

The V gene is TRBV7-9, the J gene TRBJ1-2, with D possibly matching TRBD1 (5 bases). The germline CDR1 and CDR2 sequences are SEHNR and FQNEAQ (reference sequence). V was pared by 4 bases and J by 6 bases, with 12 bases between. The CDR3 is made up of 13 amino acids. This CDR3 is CASSSRVGNGYTF. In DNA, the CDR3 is TGTGCCAGCAGCTCCAGGGTAGGGAATGGCTACACCTTC.

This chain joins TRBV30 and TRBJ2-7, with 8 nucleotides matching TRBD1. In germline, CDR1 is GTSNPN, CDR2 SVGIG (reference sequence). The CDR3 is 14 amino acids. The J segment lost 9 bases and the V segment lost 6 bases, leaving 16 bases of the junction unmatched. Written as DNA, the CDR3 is TGTGCCTGCAGAAGACAGGGGTCTTTTTTCGGGCAGTACTTC. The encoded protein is CACRRQGSFFGQYF.

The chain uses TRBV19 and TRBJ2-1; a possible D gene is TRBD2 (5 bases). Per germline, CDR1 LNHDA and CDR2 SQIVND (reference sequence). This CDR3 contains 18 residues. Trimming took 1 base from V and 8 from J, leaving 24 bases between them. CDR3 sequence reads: CASSIGVRLAVGADEQFF. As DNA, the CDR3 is TGTGCCAGTAGTATAGGAGTACGTCTAGCTGTGGGAGCCGATGAGCAGTTCTTC. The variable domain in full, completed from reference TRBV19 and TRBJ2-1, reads DGGITQSPKYLFRKEGQNVTLSCEQNLNHDAMYWYRQDPGQGLRLIYYSQIVNDFQKGDIAEGYSVSREKKESFPLTVTSAQKNPTAFYLCASSIGVRLAVGADEQFFGPGTRLTVL.

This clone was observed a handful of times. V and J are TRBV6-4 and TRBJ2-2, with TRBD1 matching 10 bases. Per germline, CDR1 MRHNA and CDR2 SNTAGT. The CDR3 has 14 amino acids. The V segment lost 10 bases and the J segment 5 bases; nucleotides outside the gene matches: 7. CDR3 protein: CATRQGARTGELFF. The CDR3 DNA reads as TGTGCCACCAGACAGGGGGCACGGACCGGGGAGCTGTTTTTT.